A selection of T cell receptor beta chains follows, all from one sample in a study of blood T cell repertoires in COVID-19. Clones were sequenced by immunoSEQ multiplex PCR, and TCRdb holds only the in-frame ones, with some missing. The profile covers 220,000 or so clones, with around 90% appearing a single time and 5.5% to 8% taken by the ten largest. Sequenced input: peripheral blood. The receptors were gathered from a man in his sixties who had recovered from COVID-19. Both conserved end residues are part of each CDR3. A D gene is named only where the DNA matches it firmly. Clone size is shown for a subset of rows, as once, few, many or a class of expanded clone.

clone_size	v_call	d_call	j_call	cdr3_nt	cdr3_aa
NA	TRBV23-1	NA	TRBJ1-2	TGCGCCAGCGGGCGGACAGCTTATGGCTACACCTTC	CASGRTAYGYTF
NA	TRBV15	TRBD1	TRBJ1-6	TGTGCCACCAGCTTAAGCCCCGGGACAGATAATTCACCCCTCCACTTT	CATSLSPGTDNSPLHF
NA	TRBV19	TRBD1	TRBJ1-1	TGTGCCAGTAGTATCAGGGACAGGGGTTTTGAGGCTGAAGCTTTCTTT	CASSIRDRGFEAEAFF
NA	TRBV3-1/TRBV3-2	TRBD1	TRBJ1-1	TGTGCCAGCAGCTCCCTTCCGGGACAGGGGTTAGGCACTGAAGCTTTCTTT	CASSSLPGQGLGTEAFF
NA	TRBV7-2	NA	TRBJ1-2	TGTGCCAGCAGCTTAAATTCCGGGGATGGCTACACCTTC	CASSLNSGDGYTF
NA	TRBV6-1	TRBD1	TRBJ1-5	TGTGCCAGCAGTGGAAGGACAGGGGCTGGCAATCAGCCCCAGCATTTT	CASSGRTGAGNQPQHF
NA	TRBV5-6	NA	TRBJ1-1	TGTGCCAGCAGCCCGATACCAGGGGCCACTGAAGCTTTCTTT	CASSPIPGATEAFF
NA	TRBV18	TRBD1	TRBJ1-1	TGTGCCAGCTCATTTTCGACAGGGTCGGACACTGAAGCTTTCTTT	CASSFSTGSDTEAFF
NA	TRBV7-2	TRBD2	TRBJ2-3	TGTGCCAGCACCCCACCGGGAGGAGGTGCAGATACGCAGTATTTT	CASTPPGGGADTQYF
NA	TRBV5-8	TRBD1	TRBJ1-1	TGTGCCAGCAGCTTCAGGGGGGTGAACACTGAAGCTTTCTTT	CASSFRGVNTEAFF
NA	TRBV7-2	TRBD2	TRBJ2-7	TGTGCCAGCAGCTCCTCCGGGACTAGCGTGTACGAGCAGTACTTC	CASSSSGTSVYEQYF
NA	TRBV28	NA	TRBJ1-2	TGTGCCAGCGGGGCCTATGGCTACACCTTC	CASGAYGYTF
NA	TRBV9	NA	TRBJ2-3	TGTGCCAGCACGATTTTCGAGGCGTCGGATACGCAGTATTTT	CASTIFEASDTQYF
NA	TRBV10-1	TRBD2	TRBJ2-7	TGCGCCAGCAGGGGAGCGGGACCTTACTACGAGCAGTACTTC	CASRGAGPYYEQYF
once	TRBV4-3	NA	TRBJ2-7	TGCGCCAGCAGCCAAGATCTTGCGGGGACCTACGAGCAGTACTTC	CASSQDLAGTYEQYF
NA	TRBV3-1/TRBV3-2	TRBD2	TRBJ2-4	TGTGCCAGCAGCCAAGGTCCGGGAGGATCGAAAAACATTCAGTACTTC	CASSQGPGGSKNIQYF
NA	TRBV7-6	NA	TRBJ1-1	TGTGCCAGCAGCTTCGGGAGTGAATTGACTGAAGCTTTCTTT	CASSFGSELTEAFF
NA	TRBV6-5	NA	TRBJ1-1	TGTGCCAGCAGCCGCCGATTAGAGGCTAACACTGAAGCTTTCTTT	CASSRRLEANTEAFF
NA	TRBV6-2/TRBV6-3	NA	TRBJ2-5	TGTGCCAGCAGTCGGGAGTCCTTGGAGACCCAGTACTTC	CASSRESLETQYF
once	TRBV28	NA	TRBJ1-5	TGTGCCAGCAGCCCTAGGAACTATCATCAGCCCCAGCATTTT	CASSPRNYHQPQHF
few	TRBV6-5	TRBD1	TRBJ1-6	TGTGCCAGCAGCCTCCCGACAGGGGATCAATCACCCCTCCACTTT	CASSLPTGDQSPLHF
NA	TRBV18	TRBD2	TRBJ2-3	TGTGCCAGCTCACCAACCGGGACTAGCGCGTTGGATACGCAGTATTTT	CASSPTGTSALDTQYF
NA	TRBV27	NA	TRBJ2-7	TGTGCCAGCAGTGGCGGGACAGTGCTCTACGAGCAGTACTTC	CASSGGTVLYEQYF
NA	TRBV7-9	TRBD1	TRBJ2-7	TGTGCCAGCAGCCGACAGGGCTCCGTCTACGAGCAGTACTTC	CASSRQGSVYEQYF
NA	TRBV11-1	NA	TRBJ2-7	TGTGCCAGCAGCTTTGTTCCGGGTGTTGGCTACGAGCAGTACTTC	CASSFVPGVGYEQYF
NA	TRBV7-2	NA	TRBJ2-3	TGTGCCAGCAGCCCGAGCGGGTCAAGCACAGATACGCAGTATTTT	CASSPSGSSTDTQYF
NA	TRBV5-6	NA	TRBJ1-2	TGTGCCAGCAGCTTGAGCCGGTCTAACTATGGCTACACCTTC	CASSLSRSNYGYTF
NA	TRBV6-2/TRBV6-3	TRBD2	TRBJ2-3	TGTGCCAGCAGTTACTGGACTAGCGGGAGAGATAAGGGCACAGATACGCAGTATTTT	CASSYWTSGRDKGTDTQYF
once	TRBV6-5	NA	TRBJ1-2	TGTGCCAGCAGTAAGGGGGTAGCTGGCTACACCTTC	CASSKGVAGYTF
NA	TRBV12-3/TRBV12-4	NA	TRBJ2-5	TGTGCCAGCAGTTTTGGGGGACTTCCCCACTTC	CASSFGGLPHF
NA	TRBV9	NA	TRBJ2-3	TGTGCCAGCAGCAAAACGGGGAATATTGCAGATACGCAGTATTTT	CASSKTGNIADTQYF
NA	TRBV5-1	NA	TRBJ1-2	TGCGCCAGCAGCCTCGACATCAACTATGGCTACACCTTC	CASSLDINYGYTF
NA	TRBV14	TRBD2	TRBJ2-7	TGTGCCAGCAGCCAAGGACTAGCGGGAGTCTTCGAGCAGTACTTC	CASSQGLAGVFEQYF
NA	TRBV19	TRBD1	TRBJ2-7	TGTGCCAGTAGTATAGCCGGGACAGGGATGTACGAGCAGTACTTC	CASSIAGTGMYEQYF
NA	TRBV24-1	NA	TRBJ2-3	TGTGCCACCAGGGCCTCGGGGGGCAAAGATACGCAGTATTTT	CATRASGGKDTQYF
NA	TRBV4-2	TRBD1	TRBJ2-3	TGTGCCAGCAGCCAACAGTCTGGGACAGGGGGCTATACGCAGTATTTT	CASSQQSGTGGYTQYF
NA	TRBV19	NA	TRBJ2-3	TGTGCCAGTAGCCCTAATCGCGTTGATACGCAGTATTTT	CASSPNRVDTQYF
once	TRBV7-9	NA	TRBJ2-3	TGTGCCAGCAGCTTAGGAACTAGCGATACGCAGTATTTT	CASSLGTSDTQYF
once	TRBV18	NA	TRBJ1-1	TGTGCCAGCTCACCAGCGAGGCAGAACACTGAAGCTTTCTTT	CASSPARQNTEAFF
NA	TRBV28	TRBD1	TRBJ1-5	TGTGCCAGCAGTTTGACAGGGGGCAAGCATTTT	CASSLTGGKHF
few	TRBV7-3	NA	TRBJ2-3	TGTGCCAGCAGCCCGGAGGGTTTGGCAGATACGCAGTATTTT	CASSPEGLADTQYF
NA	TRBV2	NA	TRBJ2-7	TGTGCCAGCAACCTGCTAGGTAGCGGCTACGAGCAGTACTTC	CASNLLGSGYEQYF
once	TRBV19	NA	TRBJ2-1	TGTGCCAGTAGTATACCGTCTAGCGAGCAGTTCTTC	CASSIPSSEQFF
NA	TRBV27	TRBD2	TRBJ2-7	TGTGCCAGCAGTTTATGGGTTAGCGGGAGTCCCTACGAGCAGTACTTC	CASSLWVSGSPYEQYF
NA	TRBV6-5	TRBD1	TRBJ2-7	TGTGCCAGCAACCGGGACAGTCTCTACGAGCAGTACTTC	CASNRDSLYEQYF
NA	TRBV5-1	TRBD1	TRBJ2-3	TGCGCCAGCAGCTTGGGTGTAGGGGGCCAGACAGATACGCAGTATTTT	CASSLGVGGQTDTQYF
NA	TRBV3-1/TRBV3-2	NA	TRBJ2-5	TGTGCCAGCAGCCTCGTTGGAGGTGGTGAGACCCAGTACTTC	CASSLVGGGETQYF
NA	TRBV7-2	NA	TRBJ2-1	TGTGCCAGCAGCTCATCGGGAGTCTTCTACAATGAGCAGTTCTTC	CASSSSGVFYNEQFF
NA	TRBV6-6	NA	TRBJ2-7	TGTGCCAGCAAACAAGCGGTTTACGAGCAGTACTTC	CASKQAVYEQYF
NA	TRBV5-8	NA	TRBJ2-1	TGTGCCAGCACCCCTTTTTATGAGCAGTTCTTC	CASTPFYEQFF
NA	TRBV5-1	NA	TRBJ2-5	TGCGCCAGCAGCTTGGGTCCTAGCCCGGAGACCCAGTACTTC	CASSLGPSPETQYF
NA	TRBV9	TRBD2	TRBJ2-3	TGTGCCAGCAGCGTAGGTGGTAGCGGGGGGATTGGAACAGATACGCAGTATTTT	CASSVGGSGGIGTDTQYF
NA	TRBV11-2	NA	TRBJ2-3	TGTGCCAGCAGCCCTTCTCCCACAGATACGCAGTATTTT	CASSPSPTDTQYF
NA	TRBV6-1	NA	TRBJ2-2	TGTGCCAGCAGTGGCGTCCGGGACTTGAACACCGGGGAGCTGTTTTTT	CASSGVRDLNTGELFF